This T cell receptor beta chain was observed in a study of CXCR3-negative and CXCR3-positive naive CD8 T cells (dated by TCRdb to the late 2010s). Looking at the study overall: In total, about 150 million TRB reads were obtained, which works out to roughly 1.5 +/- 0.3 million reads per library. Data from around ten donors, pooled across two independent experiments, went into the diversity and physicochemical repertoire analyses. For the TRBV-TRBJ cluster analysis, the naive subsets came from roughly 5 donors, while the memory cells came from 3 donors.

Notes on this clonotype: Its cognate antigen has yet to be identified.

Sequencing was carried out with a NextSeq 550. The Human TCR Profiling Kit (MiLaboratory) was used to prepare UMI-labeled 5' RACE TRB cDNA libraries. cDNA synthesis used the entire amount of extracted RNA, and PCR amplification then used the entire amount of cDNA produced. The libraries were made side by side, with each library going through the same number of PCR cycles. Per the original workflow: MIGEC and MiXCR extracted about 53,000 +/- 10,000 unique UMI-labeled TRB cDNA molecules per library, requiring at least two reads per UMI. An average of roughly 40,000 +/- 10,000 functional in-frame TRB CDR3 nucleotide clonotypes without stop codons was found per library. After downsampling to 5000 UMI-labeled TRB molecules per sample, diversity metrics such as normalized Shannon-Wiener and Chao1 were calculated in VDJtools. For the central five CDR3 residues, VDJtools calculated physicochemical properties weighted by clonotype size, namely interaction energy, strength, volume and Kidera factor 4. One entry per CDR3 protein sequence results from the TCRdb reprocessing of the reads, with DNA left out. The V and J calls shown here were made by TCRdb, not taken from the authors' results. The table for this sample records 92,000 or so distinct CDR3 sequences. Around 1% of the sample goes to the ten largest clones.

For every CD8+ T cell subset, around 300,000 cells were flow-sorted straight into RLT lysis buffer, and each subset was sorted in triplicate. To keep memory contaminants out, a stringent definition of naive CD8+ T cells was applied: CD45RO-CCR7+CD27+CD95-. Peripheral blood mononuclear cells were isolated from buffy coats by standard density gradient centrifugation. Naive CXCR3-negative and CXCR3-positive CD8+ T cells were flow-sorted on a FACSAria III. Total RNA was extracted from sorted cells using an RNeasy Mini Kit. Overall study results and their limits: Similar TRBV-TRBJ usage was shown by naive CXCR3-negative and CXCR3-positive cells from the same donor, whereas distinct patterns were shown by memory cells. TRB CDR3s from CXCR3-positive naive cells showed higher hydrophobicity (lower Kidera factor 4), lower energy, and higher strength and volume indices than CXCR3-negative naive cells. Both naive subsets had comparably high repertoire diversity, while memory CD8+ T cells had much lower repertoire diversity. Because CXCR3 expression was partially decreased after cryopreservation, freshly isolated PBMCs were used for most assays. Surface CD5, linked to self-reactivity in mice, was comparable between naive subsets; TCR interaction strength was therefore also inferred from TRB CDR3 physicochemical properties.

For CDR1 and CDR2, the germline V gene lists SQVTM and ANQGSEA. The CDR3 covers 15 residues, taking in both the cysteine and the phenylalanine. Only the protein is available. The TCR originated in a human donor in good health. Some clones in this sample may be carry-over from other donors' samples. The sequenced sample was naive CXCR3- CD8+ T cells from blood. This specimen's cell subset or site label, per the study, means: CD45RO-CCR7+CD27+CD95- naive CD8+ T cells lacking CXCR3 (TNR3-). The chain is encoded by TRBV29-1 joined to TRBJ2-1. The CDR3: CSVVLDPSSYNEQFF.